The 21 T cell receptor beta chains below all came from one sample that was sequenced in a study of preoperative IRX-2 immunotherapy in early breast cancer (dated by TCRdb to about 2019). Sample treatment or condition, as interpreted from the label and publication: preoperative locoregional IRX-2 cytokine immunotherapy. Libraries were constructed by the immunoSEQ multiplex PCR assay. Here the immuneACCESS table is served through TCRdb, limited to in-frame sequences with V and J called. Missing clones are a known gap in these copies; in checked studies unresolved V genes cover under half, and the rest lacks a known reason. The table for this sample lists under 45,000 clones; roughly 95% of them were counted only once. The ten largest clonotypes hold about 1.6% of the sample. This sample comprised tumor tissue, obtained after IRX-2 immunotherapy. The receptors were gathered from a human donor with breast cancer.

The table lists this clone with a count of one. This chain connects TRBV5-6 to TRBJ2-6; no clear D gene. Germline assignment: CDR1 SGHDT and CDR2 YYEEEE. V was cut by 0 bases and J by 1 base, with 5 bases left in between. The CDR3 contains 15 residues. CDR3 protein: CASSLGVSGANVLTF. The CDR3 DNA follows: TGTGCCAGCAGCTTGGGGGTATCTGGGGCCAACGTCCTGACTTTC.

The chain employs TRBV6-1 and TRBJ2-5; possible D gene TRBD2, 6 bases. The CDR3 runs to 11 residues. V lost 8 bases and J 8 bases, leaving 12 bases between the germline ends. The germline gives CDR1 MNHNS, CDR2 SASEGT. CDR3 nucleotide sequence: TGTGCCAGCGGCGGAGGGATAACCCAGTACTTC. Protein product: CASGGGITQYF.

The chain has TRBV2 and TRBJ2-1, with D possibly matching TRBD1 (6 bases). V was shortened by 10 bases and J by 8 bases, with 21 bases between the two germline ends. Germline lookup yields CDR1 SNHLY and CDR2 FYNNEI. This CDR3 spans 14 amino acids. The DNA for the CDR3 is TGTGCCACTTCTCCCTGGGGGCGCCCGGATGAGCAGTTCTTC. Translating it yields CATSPWGRPDEQFF.

V and J are TRBV5-8 and TRBJ2-7, with TRBD1 matching over 7 bases. CDR3 length equals 16 residues. The V gene end was trimmed by 4 bases and the J gene end by 0 bases; junction bases not matched to a gene: 10. Germline V gene data show CDR1 as SGHTS and CDR2 as YDEGEE. The CDR3 is CASSHITGDGSYEQYF. As DNA, the CDR3 is TGTGCCAGCAGCCATATCACAGGGGACGGCTCCTACGAGCAGTACTTC.

The chain joins TRBV9 to TRBJ2-1; D gene uncertain. V lost 1 base and J 7 bases, leaving 6 bases between the germline ends. CDR1 is SGDLS, CDR2 YYNGEE, per germline. The CDR3 is 12 residues long. In DNA form, the CDR3 reads TGTGCCAGCAGCGTATTTCAAAATGAGCAGTTCTTC. This gives the protein CASSVFQNEQFF.

The chain links TRBV9 to TRBJ2-2, with 7 bases matching TRBD1. J lost 3 bases, V lost 3 bases, and 8 bases had no gene match. CDR1 is SGDLS and CDR2 is YYNGEE in the germline V gene. CDR3 length equals 16 residues. CDR3 region: CASSGRQGMDTGELFF. CDR3 bases: TGTGCCAGCAGCGGTCGACAGGGAATGGACACCGGGGAGCTGTTTTTT.

The chain carries TRBV27 and TRBJ2-2; D gene unclear. Germline V gene lookup returns CDR1 MNHEY and CDR2 SMNVEV (reference sequence). The CDR3 loop spans 12 amino acids. Trimming stripped 5 bases from V and 7 bases from J, with 8 bases between. Written as DNA, the CDR3 is TGTGCCAGCAGTCAAAGAGTCGGGGAGCTGTTTTTT. Translation: CASSQRVGELFF.

This chain joins TRBV7-3 and TRBJ1-1; tentatively, D is TRBD1 (5 bases). The V end lost 5 bases, the J end lost 3 bases, and 10 bases lay between the germline ends. The CDR3 extends over 13 amino acids. Germline CDR1 SGHTA, CDR2 FQGTGA. CDR3 in DNA: TGTGCCAGCAGCCGGGACCCCTACACTGAAGCTTTCTTT. It yields the protein CASSRDPYTEAFF.

The chain uses TRBV11-2 and TRBJ2-7, with a tentative D call TRBD1 (6 bases). CDR3 length: 15 amino acids. The V end was cut by 5 bases, the J end by 3 bases, with 17 bases between. Per germline, CDR1 SGHAT and CDR2 FQNNGV. CDR3 in DNA: TGTGCCAGCAGCGCCCAACAAGGGGGTAGCTACGAGCAGTACTTC. It encodes CASSAQQGGSYEQYF.

V and J are TRBV5-1 and TRBJ2-5, with TRBD1 identical over 7 bases. Germline V gives CDR1 SGHRS, CDR2 YFSETQ. The V gene end was trimmed by 7 bases and the J gene end by 5 bases; junction bases not matched to a gene: 11. The CDR3 loop spans 14 amino acids. In DNA form, the CDR3 reads TGCGCCAGCGCCTTGGGACAGCGTGCGGAGACCCAGTACTTC. As protein: CASALGQRAETQYF.

V usage is TRBV12-5 and J usage is TRBJ2-1; 7 nucleotides align to TRBD2. This CDR3 has 14 amino acids. V lost 5 bases and J lost 6; bases outside the gene matches: 7. Germline V gene lookup returns CDR1 LGHNT and CDR2 FRNRAP. CDR3 in DNA: TGTGCTAGTGGTCCCAGACTAGCAGGCAATGAGCAGTTCTTC. Amino acids: CASGPRLAGNEQFF.

The J gene is TRBJ1-3, the V gene TRBV10-3, with D possibly being TRBD1 (6 bases). The ends were cut back, 7 bases at V and 1 base at J, with 8 bases in the middle. The CDR3 sequence is 13 residues long. CDR1 is ENHRY and CDR2 is SYGVKD in the germline V gene. The chain's CDR3 is CAINTGSGNTIYF. The DNA of the CDR3 is TGTGCCATCAATACAGGGTCTGGAAACACCATATATTTT.

The V and J genes are TRBV7-9 and TRBJ2-7; D unresolved. Germline V gene lookup returns CDR1 SEHNR and CDR2 FQNEAQ (reference sequence). The CDR3 runs to 15 residues. Trimming took off 0 bases at V and 6 bases at J, with 15 bases between the two ends. CDR3 DNA sequence: TGTGCCAGCAGCTTAGCGCTTGATCGACCTCTCGAGCAGTACTTC. It is translated as CASSLALDRPLEQYF.

The genes are TRBV11-2 and TRBJ2-7; 7 bases are a match to TRBD1. The CDR3 length is 15 residues. From germline, CDR1 is SGHAT and CDR2 FQNNGV. The V gene end was trimmed by 5 bases and the J gene end by 4 bases; junction bases not matched to a gene: 11. Here the CDR3 DNA reads TGTGCCAGCAGCCCGACGACAGGGATCAGGTACGAGCAGTACTTC. It codes for CASSPTTGIRYEQYF.

The V and J genes are TRBV7-9 and TRBJ2-5, with TRBD2 identical over 12 bases. This CDR3 has 17 amino acids. CDR1 and CDR2 from the germline V gene are SEHNR and FQNEAQ (reference sequence). J lost 5 bases, V lost 1 base, and 8 bases had no gene match. CDR3 nucleotide sequence: TGTGCCAGCAGCTTAGGTGCTAGCGGGAGGGCCCTGGAGACCCAGTACTTC. The encoded protein is CASSLGASGRALETQYF.

In this sample, this clone turned up once. The V call is TRBV30, the J call TRBJ2-7; D perhaps matches TRBD1 (6 bases). Trimming pared 3 bases from V and 6 bases from J, leaving 15 bases between. From germline, CDR1 is GTSNPN and CDR2 SVGIG (reference sequence). CDR3 length equals 13 residues. The CDR3 DNA sequence: TGTGCCTGGAGGGAAAATACAGGGACCGAGCAGTACTTC. Its translation: CAWRENTGTEQYF.

The J gene is TRBJ2-2, the V gene TRBV21-1; the D call of TRBD2 is as the table states it, not checked on the DNA. TRBV21-1 represents a pseudogene. CDR3 length: 16 residues. CDR3 loop: CASSTPGEGGTGELFF. The CDR3, as DNA: TGTGCCAGCAGCACCCCCGGGGAGGGAGGCACCGGGGAGCTGTTTTTT.

J is TRBJ1-1 and V is TRBV29-1, with unresolved D. The ends were cut back, 6 bases at V and 3 bases at J, with 8 bases in the middle. CDR3 length: 11 residues. Germline V gene data show CDR1 as SQVTM and CDR2 as ANQGSEA. The CDR3 spells CSVSWYTEAFF. CDR3 in DNA: TGCAGCGTGAGTTGGTACACTGAAGCTTTCTTT.

The gene calls are TRBV7-3 and TRBJ2-7; D possibly corresponds to TRBD1 (6 bases). V was pared by 5 bases and J by 6 bases, with 17 bases between. Germline CDR1 SGHTA, CDR2 FQGTGA. The CDR3 length is 14 residues. CDR3 nucleotides: TGTGCCAGCAGCCGTACAGGGTTCGCGCGCGAGCAGTACTTC. Its translation: CASSRTGFAREQYF. The full variable domain, in which reference TRBV7-3 and TRBJ2-7 provide the parts outside the CDR3, is GAGVSQTPSNKVTEKGKYVELRCDPISGHTALYWYRQSLGQGPEFLIYFQGTGAADDSGLPNDRFFAVRPEGSVSTLKIQRTERGDSAVYLCASSRTGFAREQYFGPGTRLTVT.

The chain uses TRBV5-5 and TRBJ1-3; the match to TRBD1 covers 10 bases. With 0 bases clipped from V and 8 bases from J, the junction kept 8 bases outside the gene matches. The CDR3 extends over 16 amino acids. Germline CDR1 is SGHKS and CDR2 is YYEKEE (reference sequence). CDR3 sequence reads: CASSLAGDRGRHTIYF. The CDR3 DNA follows: TGTGCCAGCAGCTTGGCCGGGGACAGGGGTAGGCACACCATATATTTT. Together with reference TRBV5-5 and TRBJ1-3, the CDR3 gives the full variable domain: DAGVTQSPTHLIKTRGQQVTLRCSPISGHKSVSWYQQVLGQGPQFIFQYYEKEERGRGNFPDRFSARQFPNYSSELNVNALLLGDSALYLCASSLAGDRGRHTIYFGEGSWLTVV.

This rearrangement joins TRBV19 to TRBJ2-1; 7 nucleotides match TRBD2. V trimming: 4 bases; J trimming: 0 bases; junction bases outside the gene matches: 0. The V gene's germline CDR1 is LNHDA and CDR2 SQIVND (reference sequence). The CDR3 spans 14 residues. The DNA of the CDR3 is TGTGCCAGTAGTAGCGGGAGCTCCTACAATGAGCAGTTCTTC. Its protein is CASSSGSSYNEQFF. Variable domain in full (rest from reference TRBV19 and TRBJ2-1): DGGITQSPKYLFRKEGQNVTLSCEQNLNHDAMYWYRQDPGQGLRLIYYSQIVNDFQKGDIAEGYSVSREKKESFPLTVTSAQKNPTAFYLCASSSGSSYNEQFFGPGTRLTVL.